These 5 T cell receptor beta chains share one sample of origin, sequenced in a study. TCRdb re-analysed the 5' RACE reads in MiXCR, keeping a single row per CDR3 protein. This table holds roughly 42,000 distinct CDR3 sequences, about 20% found once. The sorted Tregs were CD4+CD25+CD127-/low cells. Specimen: Tregs sorted from blood. Receptor source: a female donor with breast cancer.

The rearrangement links TRBV4-1 to TRBJ1-3; D is unclear. V gave up 6 bases and J gave up 0 bases, with 6 bases separating them. Looked up from germline, CDR1 is MGHRA and CDR2 is YSYEKL. The CDR3 spans 13 residues. CDR3 sequence (DNA): TGCGCCAGCAGAATGAACTCTGGAAACACCATATATTTT. Encoded protein: CASRMNSGNTIYF.

The sample holds many counts of this clonotype. The chain combines TRBV12-3 or TRBV12-4 with TRBJ2-3, with 7 bases fitting TRBD1. This CDR3 region has 17 residues. V lost 3 bases, J lost 3 bases, and 12 bases stayed unmatched. CDR3 loop: CASSFSAGAGGTDTQYF. DNA of the CDR3: TGTGCCAGCAGTTTTAGTGCCGGGGCAGGGGGTACAGATACGCAGTATTTT.

Comments on this clonotype: A much larger clone lies one base from this, so it may be a read error. The genes are TRBV3-1 and TRBJ2-2, with no clear D. V lost 2 bases and J lost 5, with 18 bases in between. From germline, CDR1 is LGHDT and CDR2 YNNKEL (reference sequence). This CDR3 contains 17 residues. CDR3 region: CASSQNHERPTTGELFF. The CDR3 nucleotides are TGTGCCAGCAGCCAAAACCACGAGCGACCGACGACCGGGGAGCTGTTTTTT.

This clonotype was counted only a few times. The gene calls are TRBV28 and TRBJ2-2; TRBD2 is a possible D gene (6 bases). The CDR3 has 18 residues. The V gene lost 3 bases and the J gene lost 5 bases, with 22 bases spanning the gap. Germline loops: CDR1 MDHEN, CDR2 SYDVKM. CDR3 sequence: CASSLLTSGGRRTGELFF. The CDR3 nucleotides read TGTGCCAGCAGTTTGTTAACTTCTGGGGGGAGGAGGACCGGGGAGCTGTTTTTT.

Turning to this clonotype: Being one base from a much bigger clone, this may be a read error. The genes are TRBV11-3 and TRBJ1-2, with 8 nucleotides matching TRBD1. Germline V gives CDR1 SGHNT, CDR2 YENEEA. V lost 5 bases, J lost 10 bases, and 9 bases stayed unmatched. CDR3 length: 13 residues. Written as DNA, the CDR3 is TGTGCCAGCAGCCCGAGACAGGGGAATGACTACACCTTC. Its protein product is CASSPRQGNDYTF.